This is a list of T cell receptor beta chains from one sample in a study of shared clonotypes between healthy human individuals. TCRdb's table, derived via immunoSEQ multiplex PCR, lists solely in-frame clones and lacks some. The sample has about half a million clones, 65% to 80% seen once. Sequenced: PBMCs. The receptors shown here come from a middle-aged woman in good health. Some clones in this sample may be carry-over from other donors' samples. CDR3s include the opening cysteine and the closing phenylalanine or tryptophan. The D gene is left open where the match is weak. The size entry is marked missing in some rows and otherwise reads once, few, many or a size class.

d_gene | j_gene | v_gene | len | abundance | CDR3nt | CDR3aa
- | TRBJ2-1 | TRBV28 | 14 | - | TGTGCCAGCAGTCTCGGACAGTTTTACAATGAGCAGTTCTTC | CASSLGQFYNEQFF
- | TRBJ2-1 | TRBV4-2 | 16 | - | TGTGCCAGCAGCCAAAGGGGGGGGAGTTCCTACAATGAGCAGTTCTTC | CASSQRGGSSYNEQFF
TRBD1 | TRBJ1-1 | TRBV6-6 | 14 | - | TGTGCCAGCAGTTATGGGCAGGGGGCAGTCAAAGCTTTCTTT | CASSYGQGAVKAFF
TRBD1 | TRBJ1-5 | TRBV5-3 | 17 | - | TGTGCCAGAAGCTTGGGTTGGGACAGAAATAGCAATCAGCCCCAGCATTTT | CARSLGWDRNSNQPQHF
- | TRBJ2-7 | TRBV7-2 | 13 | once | TGTGCCAGCAGCTTGGACAGACCCCGGGAGCAGTACTTC | CASSLDRPREQYF
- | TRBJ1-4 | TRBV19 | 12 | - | TGTGCCAGTAGGCCAGTGTGGGGAAAACTGTTTTTT | CASRPVWGKLFF
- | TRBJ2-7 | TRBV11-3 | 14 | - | TGTGCCAGCAGCTCCGGACTAATCCCCTACGAGCAGTACTTC | CASSSGLIPYEQYF
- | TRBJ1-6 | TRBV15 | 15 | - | TGTGCCACCAGCAAGGGTCAAAACCATAATTCACCCCTCCACTTT | CATSKGQNHNSPLHF
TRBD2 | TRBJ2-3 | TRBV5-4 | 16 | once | TGTGCCAGCAGCTTGGGACTAGCGGGAGTGGGGGATACGCAGTATTTT | CASSLGLAGVGDTQYF
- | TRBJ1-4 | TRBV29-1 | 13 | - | TGCAGCGCCGTGCGGGTTCGGGGTGAAAAACTGTTTTTT | CSAVRVRGEKLFF
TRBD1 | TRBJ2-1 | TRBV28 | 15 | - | TGTGCCAGCAGTACCCCAGGGGGCTCCTACAATGAGCAGTTCTTC | CASSTPGGSYNEQFF
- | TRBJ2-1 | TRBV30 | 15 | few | TGTGCCTGGAGTGCCACGCTAGGGGCCCCTAATGAGCAGTTCTTC | CAWSATLGAPNEQFF
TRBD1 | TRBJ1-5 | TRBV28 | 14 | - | TGTGCCAGCAGAAAAACAGGGGGCCCTCAGCCCCAGCATTTT | CASRKTGGPQPQHF
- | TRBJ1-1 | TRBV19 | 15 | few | TGTGCCAGTAGTGTTCAGGGGACTTTGAACACTGAAGCTTTCTTT | CASSVQGTLNTEAFF
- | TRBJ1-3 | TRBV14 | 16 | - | TGTGCCAGCAGCCAAGGTTGGGGGCTCTCTGGAAACACCATATATTTT | CASSQGWGLSGNTIYF
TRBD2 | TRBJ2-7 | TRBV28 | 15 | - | TGTGCCAGCACCCCACTGAGCGGGAGTCCCTACGAGCAGTACTTC | CASTPLSGSPYEQYF
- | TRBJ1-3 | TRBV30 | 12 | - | TGTGCCTGGCGCCCCGCCGGAGTGAATGATTATTTT | CAWRPAGVNDYF
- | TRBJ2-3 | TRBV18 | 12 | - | TGTGCCAGCTCACCGTCGATAGATACGCAGTATTTT | CASSPSIDTQYF
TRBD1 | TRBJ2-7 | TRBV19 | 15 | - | TGTGCCAGTAGTAGACCGGGACAGGGGGCTTACGAGCAGTACTTC | CASSRPGQGAYEQYF
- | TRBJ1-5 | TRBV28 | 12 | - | TGTGCCAGTACCACCCCGGAGAAGCCCCAGCATTTT | CASTTPEKPQHF
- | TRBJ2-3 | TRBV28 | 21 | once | TGTGCCAGCAGTTTTCGACCCGGGACAGGGAAAAGCGGGAGATTCACAGATACGCAGTATTTT | CASSFRPGTGKSGRFTDTQYF
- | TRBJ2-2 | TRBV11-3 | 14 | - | TGTGCCAGCAGCTTAGAAGGAAACACCGGGGAGCTGTTTTTT | CASSLEGNTGELFF
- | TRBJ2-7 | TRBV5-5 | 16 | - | TGTGCCAGCAGATACGGCCGGGACTTAAGCTCCTACGAGCAGTACTTC | CASRYGRDLSSYEQYF
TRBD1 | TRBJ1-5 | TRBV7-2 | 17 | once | TGTGCCAGCAGCCTGACCTCACCGGGACAGGGGTTTCAGCCCCAGCATTTT | CASSLTSPGQGFQPQHF
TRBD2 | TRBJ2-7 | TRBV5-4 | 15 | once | TGTGCCAGCAGCTCTGTCAAGGCTAGCGGATGGGAGCAGTACTTC | CASSSVKASGWEQYF
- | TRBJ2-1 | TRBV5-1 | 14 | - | TGCGCCAGCGCCCGTGGGATCGCCTACAATGAGCAGTTCTTC | CASARGIAYNEQFF
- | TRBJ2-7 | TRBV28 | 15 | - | TGTGCCAGCAGTTTAGCGGGGACAGTATCCTACGAGCAGTACTTC | CASSLAGTVSYEQYF
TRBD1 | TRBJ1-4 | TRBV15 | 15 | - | TGTGCCACCAGCAAGGGACAGGGAGACAATGAAAAACTGTTTTTT | CATSKGQGDNEKLFF
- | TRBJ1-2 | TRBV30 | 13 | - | TGTGCCTGGAGTGTACAAGTCGGAAACGGCTACACCTTC | CAWSVQVGNGYTF